Shown below are 10 T cell receptor beta chains from a single sample sequenced in a study of cytomegalovirus exposure and HLA in healthy donors. The PCR was carried out with 60 Vbeta primers and 13 Jbeta primers. Produced via immunoSEQ multiplex PCR; TCRdb's table is partial and in-frame only. The table has under 90,000 clones, about four fifths seen once. What was sequenced was PBMCs. These receptor sequences come from a man between 35 and 55 years old in good health and CMV-seronegative.

This chain uses TRBV5-1 with TRBJ1-6; weak D call: TRBD1 (6 bases). Looked up from germline, CDR1 is SGHRS and CDR2 is YFSETQ. V lost 0 bases and J 7 bases, leaving 8 bases between the germline ends. CDR3 length: 14 residues. The CDR3 protein is CASSLDRVNSPLHF. The CDR3 coding sequence is TGCGCCAGCAGCTTGGACAGGGTAAATTCACCCCTCCACTTT.

Only one count was recorded for this clone. The chain recombines TRBV4-1 with TRBJ2-4, with TRBD1 matching over 7 bases. With V trimmed by 3 bases and J by 7 bases, 9 bases remained unmatched. The CDR3 is 15 amino acids. CDR1 and CDR2 (germline): MGHRA, YSYEKL. CDR3 coding DNA: TGCGCCAGCAGCCAGATTGCAGGGGGAACGAACATTCAGTACTTC. It yields the protein CASSQIAGGTNIQYF.

CDR3 residues: CAWSVLGWMRGSEQYF. CDR3 nucleotides: TGTGCCTGGAGTGTACTCGGATGGATGCGGGGGTCCGAGCAGTACTTC. The chain recombines TRBV30 with TRBJ2-7; TRBD2 aligns across 7 bases. V gave up 0 bases and J gave up 6 bases; unmatched junction bases: 14. The CDR3 totals 16 residues. The germline CDR1 and CDR2 sequences are GTSNPN and SVGIG (reference sequence).

The gene calls are TRBV4-2 and TRBJ2-2; 9 bases are shared with TRBD2. V gave up 5 bases and J gave up 1 base; unmatched junction bases: 8. CDR3 length: 17 amino acids. The V gene's germline CDR1 is LGHNA and CDR2 YNFKEQ. The CDR3: CASSSKRGAENTGELFF. The CDR3 nucleotides read TGTGCCAGCAGCTCCAAGCGGGGGGCGGAGAACACCGGGGAGCTGTTTTTT.

The rearrangement links TRBV6-5 to TRBJ2-1, with TRBD1 matching 10 bases. V lost 5 bases, J lost 3 bases, and 4 bases stayed unmatched. This CDR3 is 15 amino acids long. The germline V gene encodes CDR1 MNHEY and CDR2 SVGAGI. CDR3 in amino acids: CASSPTGGLYNEQFF. The CDR3, as DNA: TGTGCCAGCAGTCCGACAGGGGGCCTCTACAATGAGCAGTTCTTC.

This clone was detected only a few times. V is TRBV30 and J is TRBJ2-2, with a possible D match to TRBD2 (6 bases). The V gene lost 5 bases and the J gene lost 4 bases, with 11 bases spanning the gap. The germline gives CDR1 GTSNPN, CDR2 SVGIG (reference sequence). The CDR3 runs 13 residues. CDR3 coding DNA: TGTGCCTGGTGGAGGGCTGCCACCGGGGAGCTGTTTTTT. Its translation is CAWWRAATGELFF.

The V call is TRBV7-2, the J call TRBJ1-1, with a tentative D call TRBD1 (5 bases). Germline lookup yields CDR1 SGHTA and CDR2 FQGNSA. Trimming took 0 bases from V and 0 from J, leaving 8 bases between them. This CDR3 has 15 amino acids. CDR3 DNA sequence: TGTGCCAGCAGCTTAGCGCCAGGGATGAACACTGAAGCTTTCTTT. Protein: CASSLAPGMNTEAFF.

The chain joins TRBV30 to TRBJ1-1, with 7 bases fitting TRBD1. The germline gives CDR1 GTSNPN, CDR2 SVGIG (reference sequence). The CDR3 runs 13 residues. CDR3 loop: CTAGVTGDTEAFF. As DNA, the CDR3 is TGTACAGCTGGAGTAACAGGGGACACTGAAGCTTTCTTT.

V is TRBV11-1 and J is TRBJ2-3, with 8 bases matching TRBD2. V shed 0 bases and J 0 bases; nucleotides not matched to a gene: 2. Looked up from germline, CDR1 is SGHAT and CDR2 is FQDESV (reference sequence). The CDR3 totals 16 residues. The CDR3 bases are TGTGCCAGCAGCTTAGCAAAGCGGGGGAGCACAGATACGCAGTATTTT. It yields the protein CASSLAKRGSTDTQYF.

V gene TRBV6-5 combines with J gene TRBJ1-1; D is possibly TRBD1 (6 bases). This CDR3 contains 15 residues. V was trimmed by 3 bases and J by 4 bases, leaving 15 bases between them. From germline, CDR1 is MNHEY and CDR2 SVGAGI. In DNA, the CDR3 is TGTGCCAGCAGTTATTCGGGACGAGGGGGCACTGAAGCTTTCTTT. Its protein is CASSYSGRGGTEAFF.